The 15 T cell receptor beta chains below come from one sample, sequenced in a study of blood T cell repertoires in COVID-19. Assay used: immunoSEQ multiplex PCR; TCRdb lists only in-frame clones, some missing. The sample includes hundreds of thousands of clones, roughly 83% of them seen just once. Specimen: PBMCs or T cells enriched from blood (not recorded which). These TCRs come from a woman aged 45-59 years who had recovered from COVID-19.

This chain connects TRBV11-2 to TRBJ2-5; possible D gene TRBD1, 5 bases. The CDR3 length is 12 residues. Trimming pared 9 bases from V and 3 bases from J, leaving 11 bases between. Germline V CDR1 and CDR2: SGHAT, FQNNGV. CDR3 amino acids: CASGSGKETQYF. CDR3 nucleotide sequence: TGTGCCAGTGGTTCAGGGAAAGAGACCCAGTACTTC.

This chain joins TRBV6-2 or TRBV6-3 and TRBJ1-3; 7 bases align to TRBD1. The CDR3 extends over 17 amino acids. CDR1 MNHEY and CDR2 SVGEGT come from the germline V gene. V dropped 4 bases and J dropped 2; count of bases not matched to a gene: 11. The CDR3 reads CASSSNRQGVPGNTIYF. CDR3 coding DNA: TGTGCCAGCAGTTCCAATCGACAGGGCGTTCCTGGAAACACCATATATTTT.

The rearrangement links TRBV14 to TRBJ1-1; weak D call: TRBD1 (5 bases). CDR1 and CDR2 (germline): SGHDN, FVKESK. CDR3 length equals 16 residues. Trimming took 1 base from V and 4 from J, leaving 16 bases between them. CDR3 DNA sequence: TGTGCCAGCAGCCAAGCGACGGTCAGGGTAGGCACTGAAGCTTTCTTT. The encoded protein is CASSQATVRVGTEAFF.

The chain joins TRBV2 to TRBJ1-6; D remains unclear. The CDR3 contains 14 residues. From germline, CDR1 is SNHLY and CDR2 FYNNEI. V shed 8 bases and J shed 5 bases, with 13 bases lying between them. The CDR3 sequence is CASRREGNNSPLHF. The CDR3 DNA reads TGTGCCAGCCGGAGGGAGGGAAATAATTCACCCCTCCACTTT.

This chain connects TRBV21-1 to TRBJ2-3; TRBD1 reflects the table's D call only, with no check against the DNA. TRBV21-1 is labeled a pseudogene. The CDR3 sequence is 16 residues long. The CDR3 coding sequence is TGTGCCAGCAGAACACCCGACAGGGACAGCACAGATACGCAGTATTTT. Protein: CASRTPDRDSTDTQYF.

The CDR3 DNA reads TGTGCCAGCAGCCCGGGCGGACAGGGGGCGGGTACCGGGGAGCTGTTTTTT. This codes for CASSPGGQGAGTGELFF. The V and J genes are TRBV7-3 and TRBJ2-2; TRBD1 matches 11 bases. Germline CDR1 SGHTA, CDR2 FQGTGA. The trim removed 5 bases at V and 5 bases at J, leaving 10 bases unmatched. CDR3 length equals 17 residues.

The chain recombines TRBV30 with TRBJ1-1, with 9 bases matching TRBD1. V was clipped by 3 bases and J by 13 bases; unmatched bases: 12. The V gene's germline CDR1 is GTSNPN and CDR2 SVGIG (reference sequence). The CDR3 spans 13 residues. Written as DNA, the CDR3 is TGTGCCTGGAGGCGAGGGACAGGGAGTTTGGTTTTCTTT. Translated: CAWRRGTGSLVFF.

The chain is built from TRBV5-1 and TRBJ2-5; weak D call: TRBD2 (5 bases). V lost 1 base to trimming and J lost 0 bases, with 10 bases between them. The CDR3 totals 15 residues. CDR1 and CDR2 (germline): SGHRS, YFSETQ. CDR3 loop: CASSLYGENQETQYF. The CDR3 DNA is TGCGCCAGCAGCTTGTATGGGGAGAACCAAGAGACCCAGTACTTC.

Note on this clone: A much more abundant neighbour one base away suggests this may be a read error. Different DNA sequences within this sample yield the same CDR3. The V call is TRBV15, the J call TRBJ1-1; 7 nucleotides line up with TRBD1. The ends lost 3 bases at V and 1 base at J; junction bases unmatched: 11. The CDR3 loop spans 17 amino acids. In germline, CDR1 is LNHNV, CDR2 YYDKDF (reference sequence). The CDR3 protein is CATSSVETGQKNTEAFF. The DNA for the CDR3 is TGTGCCACCAGCAGTGTAGAGACGGGACAGAAGAACACTGAAGCTTTCTTT.

The V and J genes are TRBV4-3 and TRBJ1-2; D possibly corresponds to TRBD1 (6 bases). CDR1 is LGHNA and CDR2 is YSLEER in the germline V gene. V gave up 0 bases and J gave up 4 bases, with 18 bases separating them. The CDR3 runs 17 residues. The CDR3 DNA sequence: TGCGCCAGCAGCCAAGATTCGACAGGTCAGCGCTTCTATGGCTACACCTTC. This gives the protein CASSQDSTGQRFYGYTF.

This chain links TRBV2 with TRBJ1-2, with D perhaps TRBD1 (6 bases). CDR3 length: 16 residues. Trimming took off 5 bases at V and 0 bases at J, with 16 bases between the two ends. CDR1 SNHLY and CDR2 FYNNEI come from the germline V gene. Here the CDR3 reads CASSKIRDISNYGYTF. CDR3 coding DNA: TGTGCCAGCAGTAAAATTCGGGACATCTCTAACTATGGCTACACCTTC.

This clone was seen only once. In DNA, the CDR3 is TGTGCCTGGAGTGTAGCGGGGAGTTCAGATACGCAGTATTTT. Its translation is CAWSVAGSSDTQYF. The chain links TRBV30 to TRBJ2-3; 7 bases map to TRBD2. CDR3 size: 14 residues. The ends lost 0 bases at V and 4 bases at J; junction bases unmatched: 4. Germline V gene lookup returns CDR1 GTSNPN and CDR2 SVGIG (reference sequence).

This sequence joins TRBV4-3 and TRBJ2-3; 16 bases are shared with TRBD2. Looked up from germline, CDR1 is LGHNA and CDR2 is YSLEER. J gave up 1 base and V 0 bases, and 7 bases lay outside the gene matches. The CDR3 contains 20 residues. The CDR3 sequence is CASSQEPGLAGGGGTDTQYF. CDR3 nucleotide sequence: TGCGCCAGCAGCCAAGAACCGGGACTAGCGGGAGGGGGTGGCACAGATACGCAGTATTTT.

The chain has TRBV2 and TRBJ2-7, with TRBD1 matching over 9 bases. The germline V gene encodes CDR1 SNHLY and CDR2 FYNNEI. J lost 4 bases, V lost 7 bases, and 8 bases had no gene match. This CDR3 is built from 14 residues. This CDR3 reads CASKKQGARYEQYF. CDR3 DNA sequence: TGTGCCAGCAAAAAACAGGGGGCGCGGTACGAGCAGTACTTC.

The rearrangement uses TRBV18 and TRBJ1-5; tentatively, D is TRBD1 (6 bases). The CDR3 contains 14 residues. With 5 bases removed from V and 4 bases from J, the gap between germline ends came to 12 bases. Germline values: CDR1 KGHSH, CDR2 LQKENI. The DNA for the CDR3 is TGTGCCAGCTCATTACAGACAGGTAATCAGCCCCAGCATTTT. It encodes CASSLQTGNQPQHF.